A selection of T cell receptor beta chains follows, all from one sample in a study of blood T cell repertoires in COVID-19. This table comes from immunoSEQ multiplex PCR, and its TCRdb copy is limited to in-frame clones, with some not included. The sample yields some 120,000 clones, roughly 88% seen once. The sequenced material came from peripheral blood. All receptors derive from a woman aged 65 to 85 with acute or convalescent COVID-19. The CDR3 runs from the conserved cysteine through the conserved F or W. A D gene is named only where the DNA matches it firmly. Clone sizes are given selectively: once, few, many, or a class where the clone is expanded.

J: TRBJ1-2; size: -; D: -; V: TRBV6-1; CDR3: CASSEAMGTPTTPYGYTF; DNA: TGTGCCAGCAGTGAAGCGATGGGCACCCCCACCACCCCTTATGGCTACACCTTC
J: TRBJ2-7; size: -; D: TRBD1; V: TRBV18; CDR3: CASSGDRAYEQYF; DNA: TGTGCCAGCTCAGGTGACAGGGCCTACGAGCAGTACTTC
J: TRBJ2-7; size: -; D: -; V: TRBV27; CDR3: CASSSRVAYEQYF; DNA: TGTGCCAGCAGTTCCCGGGTCGCCTACGAGCAGTACTTC
J: TRBJ2-7; size: -; D: TRBD1; V: TRBV9; CDR3: CASSVGWTGSSYEQYF; DNA: TGTGCCAGCAGCGTAGGCTGGACAGGGTCCTCCTACGAGCAGTACTTC
J: TRBJ1-5; size: -; D: TRBD1; V: TRBV6-1; CDR3: CASSELAGGNQPQHF; DNA: TGTGCCAGCAGTGAGCTGGCAGGGGGAAATCAGCCCCAGCATTTT
J: TRBJ1-1; size: -; D: -; V: TRBV3-1/TRBV3-2; CDR3: CASSQDFMNTEAFF; DNA: TGTGCCAGCAGCCAAGACTTTATGAACACTGAAGCTTTCTTT
J: TRBJ2-5; size: -; D: -; V: TRBV6-5; CDR3: CASDSGHLETQYF; DNA: TGTGCCAGCGACAGCGGGCATTTGGAGACCCAGTACTTC
J: TRBJ2-5; size: -; D: -; V: TRBV5-4; CDR3: CASSGLSSEETQYF; DNA: TGTGCCAGCAGCGGTTTATCGTCGGAAGAGACCCAGTACTTC
J: TRBJ2-6; size: -; D: -; V: TRBV21-1; CDR3: CASATVEGANVLTF; DNA: TGTGCCAGCGCGACAGTCGAAGGGGCCAACGTCCTGACTTTC
J: TRBJ2-2; size: -; D: -; V: TRBV5-1; CDR3: CASSLALPGTGELFF; DNA: TGCGCCAGCAGCTTGGCCCTACCGGGCACCGGGGAGCTGTTTTTT
J: TRBJ1-2; size: -; D: TRBD1; V: TRBV28; CDR3: CASSLWGRDRGYYGYTF; DNA: TGTGCCAGCAGTTTATGGGGCCGGGACAGGGGTTACTATGGCTACACCTTC
J: TRBJ1-1; size: -; D: -; V: TRBV28; CDR3: CASSLPSFEAFF; DNA: TGTGCCAGCAGTCTACCCTCTTTTGAAGCTTTCTTT
J: TRBJ1-5; size: -; D: TRBD1; V: TRBV5-6; CDR3: CASSLGLRGDQPQHF; DNA: TGTGCCAGCAGCTTGGGGCTCAGGGGGGATCAGCCCCAGCATTTT
J: TRBJ1-1; size: -; D: TRBD1; V: TRBV2; CDR3: CASMGAQGAEAFF; DNA: TGTGCCAGCATGGGAGCCCAGGGGGCTGAAGCTTTCTTT
J: TRBJ1-2; size: -; D: TRBD1; V: TRBV12-3/TRBV12-4; CDR3: CASRQTGDYGYTF; DNA: TGTGCCAGCAGGCAGACAGGGGACTATGGCTACACCTTC
J: TRBJ2-1; size: -; D: TRBD2; V: TRBV24-1; CDR3: CATSDALAGRYNEQFF; DNA: TGTGCCACCAGTGATGCCTTAGCGGGGCGATACAATGAGCAGTTCTTC
J: TRBJ2-2; size: -; D: TRBD1; V: TRBV7-3; CDR3: CASSRSGTGGTGELFF; DNA: TGTGCCAGCAGTCGATCGGGGACAGGGGGCACCGGGGAGCTGTTTTTT
J: TRBJ1-2; size: -; D: TRBD1; V: TRBV18; CDR3: CASSIQGADGYTF; DNA: TGTGCCAGCTCCATCCAGGGGGCGGATGGCTACACCTTC
J: TRBJ1-2; size: -; D: -; V: TRBV12-3/TRBV12-4; CDR3: CASSPYREYGYTF; DNA: TGTGCCAGCAGTCCCTACAGGGAGTATGGCTACACCTTC
J: TRBJ2-5; size: -; D: -; V: TRBV30; CDR3: CAWAAGMRETQYF; DNA: TGTGCCTGGGCCGCAGGGATGAGGGAGACCCAGTACTTC
J: TRBJ2-1; size: -; D: TRBD1; V: TRBV2; CDR3: CAKTLGTGVSNEQFF; DNA: TGTGCCAAGACGTTAGGGACAGGCGTTAGCAATGAGCAGTTCTTC
J: TRBJ1-1; size: -; D: -; V: TRBV21-1; CDR3: CASSKRVRTEAFF; DNA: TGTGCCAGCAGCAAACGGGTTAGGACTGAAGCTTTCTTT
J: TRBJ1-4; size: -; D: TRBD1; V: TRBV10-3; CDR3: CAISEAGTGIKEKLFF; DNA: TGTGCCATCAGTGAAGCGGGGACAGGGATAAAAGAAAAACTGTTTTTT
J: TRBJ1-3; size: -; D: TRBD1; V: TRBV29-1; CDR3: CSVGQGNGNTIYF; DNA: TGCAGCGTGGGACAGGGTAATGGAAACACCATATATTTT
J: TRBJ2-5; size: -; D: TRBD1; V: TRBV7-3; CDR3: CASSLTPDRGGETQYF; DNA: TGTGCCAGCAGCTTAACTCCGGACAGGGGGGGAGAGACCCAGTACTTC
J: TRBJ1-2; size: -; D: -; V: TRBV6-5; CDR3: CASSYPGGYTF; DNA: TGTGCCAGCAGTTATCCAGGAGGCTACACCTTC
J: TRBJ1-4; size: -; D: -; V: TRBV11-2; CDR3: CASSLRGYNEKLFF; DNA: TGTGCCAGCAGCTTACGGGGGTACAATGAAAAACTGTTTTTT
J: TRBJ1-6; size: -; D: -; V: TRBV7-9; CDR3: CASSLEAGNSPLHF; DNA: TGTGCCAGCAGCTTAGAGGCGGGGAATTCACCCCTCCACTTT
J: TRBJ2-2; size: -; D: TRBD1; V: TRBV7-6; CDR3: CASSLAPTGGFTGELFF; DNA: TGTGCCAGCAGCTTAGCGCCCACAGGGGGGTTTACCGGGGAGCTGTTTTTT
J: TRBJ1-1; size: -; D: -; V: TRBV5-1; CDR3: CASSLRGSTEAFF; DNA: TGCGCCAGCAGCTTGCGGGGGAGCACTGAAGCTTTCTTT
J: TRBJ1-1; size: -; D: -; V: TRBV5-1; CDR3: CASSSGRNRDLNTEAFF; DNA: TGCGCCAGCAGCTCAGGACGGAACAGGGATTTGAACACTGAAGCTTTCTTT
J: TRBJ1-5; size: -; D: TRBD1; V: TRBV19; CDR3: CASRGTGGYQPQHF; DNA: TGTGCCAGTAGGGGGACAGGGGGCTATCAGCCCCAGCATTTT
J: TRBJ1-2; size: -; D: -; V: TRBV3-1/TRBV3-2; CDR3: CASSSRVDLVGYTF; DNA: TGTGCCAGCAGCTCCAGGGTGGACCTCGTAGGCTACACCTTC
J: TRBJ1-6; size: once; D: -; V: TRBV10-3; CDR3: CAISVRSLKDSYNSPLHF; DNA: TGTGCCATCAGTGTGAGATCCCTAAAAGACTCCTATAATTCACCCCTCCACTTT
J: TRBJ2-7; size: few; D: -; V: TRBV2; CDR3: CASRWGPYEQYF; DNA: TGTGCCAGCAGGTGGGGGCCCTACGAGCAGTACTTC
J: TRBJ2-7; size: -; D: TRBD1; V: TRBV6-5; CDR3: CASRGTGESYEQYF; DNA: TGTGCCAGCAGGGGGACAGGGGAGTCCTACGAGCAGTACTTC
J: TRBJ1-1; size: -; D: -; V: TRBV5-1; CDR3: CASSSQARTEAFF; DNA: TGCGCCAGCAGCTCACAGGCCCGCACTGAAGCTTTCTTT
J: TRBJ2-7; size: -; D: TRBD1; V: TRBV10-3; CDR3: CAISETRDSYEQYF; DNA: TGTGCCATCAGTGAAACCCGGGACAGCTACGAGCAGTACTTC
J: TRBJ1-1; size: -; D: -; V: TRBV7-9; CDR3: CASSHRDKNTEAFF; DNA: TGTGCCAGCAGCCACCGGGACAAGAACACTGAAGCTTTCTTT
J: TRBJ2-3; size: -; D: -; V: TRBV9; CDR3: CASTRDWSTDTQYF; DNA: TGTGCCAGCACACGGGACTGGAGCACAGATACGCAGTATTTT
J: TRBJ2-1; size: -; D: TRBD2; V: TRBV7-3; CDR3: CASSLGPVKREDLSLKEQFF; DNA: TGTGCCAGCAGCTTGGGACCCGTAAAGCGGGAGGATCTTTCACTTAAAGAGCAGTTCTTC
J: TRBJ2-7; size: once; D: TRBD1; V: TRBV5-4; CDR3: CASSLGGTGGNEQYF; DNA: TGTGCCAGCAGCTTGGGAGGGACAGGGGGGAACGAGCAGTACTTC
J: TRBJ1-4; size: -; D: -; V: TRBV28; CDR3: CASSFQDATNEKLFF; DNA: TGTGCCAGCAGTTTCCAGGATGCAACTAATGAAAAACTGTTTTTT